The clone carrying this T cell receptor (beta chain) was seen a handful of times. Its specificity is unknown. In TCRdb, the reads were re-called with MiXCR into one record per CDR3 protein. The repertoire holds under 850,000 distinct CDR3 sequences, roughly a third seen once, with 15% to 20% in the top ten. The CDR3 consists of 13 residues. Per germline, CDR1 DFQATT and CDR2 SNEGSKA (reference sequence). V lost 1 base and J lost 10; bases outside the gene matches: 3. The data stem from a study of T cell repertoires in cytomegalovirus infection. The overall study: Public TCR beta signatures marked donors with CMV infection and the matching HLA. Study conclusions and caveats: Cumulative frequency of public TCR beta families picked out carriers of CMV plus the relevant HLA. CMV-specific TCR beta clonotypes restricted by HLA-C were the ones dominating the ex vivo response.

The sequences come from cultured PBMCs, collected from culture after CMV antigen stimulation. This clonotype was obtained from a human donor in good health (CMV status not recorded). Some clones in this sample may be carry-over from other donors' samples. The V and J genes are TRBV20-1 and TRBJ1-6, with 8 positions matching TRBD1. In nucleotides, the CDR3 is TGCAGTGCTAGAGCAGGGGGCAACTCACCCCTCCACTTT. This sequence encodes CSARAGGNSPLHF.